This T cell receptor (beta chain) was profiled in a study of Ad26.COV2.S vaccination and SARS-CoV-2 variants. The CDR3 is made up of 13 amino acids. The V segment lost 3 bases and the J segment 5 bases; nucleotides outside the gene matches: 2. Germline CDR1 reads SGHRS; CDR2 reads YFSETQ. Described treatment: roughly 20 received Ad26.COV2.S at low or high dose, single or two shots; 5 received placebo; per-sample allocation not given. Samples were taken on day 63 after the first vaccine or placebo injection. The assay was immunoSEQ multiplex PCR, and TCRdb's table has in-frame clones only and misses some. The repertoire includes roughly 320,000 clones, around nine tenths of them detected once, and approximately 3.6% sits in the top ten.

The rearrangement joins TRBV5-1 to TRBJ2-1; 7 nucleotides agree with TRBD1. The TCR sequence derives from a person between 18 and 59 years old who received the Ad26.COV2.S COVID-19 vaccine or a placebo. The sequencing here drew on peripheral blood, taken in a trial of Ad26.COV2.S vaccine versus placebo. CDR3 nucleotides: TGCGCCAGCAGCTCAGACAGGGACAATGAGCAGTTCTTC. Amino acid sequence: CASSSDRDNEQFF.